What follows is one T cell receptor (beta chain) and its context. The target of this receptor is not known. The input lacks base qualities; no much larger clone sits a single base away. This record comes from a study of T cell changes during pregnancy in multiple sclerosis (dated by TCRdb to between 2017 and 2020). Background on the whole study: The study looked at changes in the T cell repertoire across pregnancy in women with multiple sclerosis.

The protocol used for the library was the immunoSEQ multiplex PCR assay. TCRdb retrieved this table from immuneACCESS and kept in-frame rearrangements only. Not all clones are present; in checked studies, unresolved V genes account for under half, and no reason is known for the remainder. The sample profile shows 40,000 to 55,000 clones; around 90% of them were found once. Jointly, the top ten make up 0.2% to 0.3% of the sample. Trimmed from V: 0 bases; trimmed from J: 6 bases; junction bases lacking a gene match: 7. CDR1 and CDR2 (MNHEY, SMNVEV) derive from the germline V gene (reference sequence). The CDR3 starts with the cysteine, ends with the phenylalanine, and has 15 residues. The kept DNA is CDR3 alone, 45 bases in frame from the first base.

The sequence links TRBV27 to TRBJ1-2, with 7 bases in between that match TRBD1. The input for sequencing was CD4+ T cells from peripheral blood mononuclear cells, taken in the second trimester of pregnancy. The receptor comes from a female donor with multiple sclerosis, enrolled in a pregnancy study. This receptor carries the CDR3 CASSLSFFQGDGYTF. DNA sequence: TGTGCCAGCAGTTTATCCTTCTTCCAGGGGGATGGCTACACCTTC.